This TCR beta chain was observed in a study of shared clonotypes between healthy human individuals. The study, taken as a whole, reports: Estimated richness values were generally larger in naive subsets than in memory subsets. Donors were few, which limited the genetic and exposure-history diversity represented.

Original handling: In the immunoSEQ data, sequences were junction-only and lacked quality scores, so filtering differed. TCRdb keeps only in-frame clones here, not all; method: immunoSEQ multiplex PCR. V and J calls and clone size come straight from that table; D and trimming were deduced from the DNA. The data hold roughly 2.4 million clones, with about 94% observed a single time. CD4+ cell separation produced CD45RA+ naive and CD45RA-negative memory subsets. V dropped 1 base and J dropped 6 bases, with 13 bases sitting between them. The CDR3 totals 14 residues. Germline CDR1 is GTSNPN and CDR2 is SVGIG (reference sequence). With regard to this clone: Its antigen is not known.

The source is a man aged 18 to 29 in good health. Input material: naive CD4+ T cells sorted from blood. The subset denotes: CD45RA+ positively selected. V gene TRBV30 combines with J gene TRBJ1-5; no clear D gene. The CDR3 sequence is CAWSDGVVAQPQHF. The CDR3 DNA reads TGTGCCTGGAGTGATGGAGTAGTGGCTCAGCCCCAGCATTTT.